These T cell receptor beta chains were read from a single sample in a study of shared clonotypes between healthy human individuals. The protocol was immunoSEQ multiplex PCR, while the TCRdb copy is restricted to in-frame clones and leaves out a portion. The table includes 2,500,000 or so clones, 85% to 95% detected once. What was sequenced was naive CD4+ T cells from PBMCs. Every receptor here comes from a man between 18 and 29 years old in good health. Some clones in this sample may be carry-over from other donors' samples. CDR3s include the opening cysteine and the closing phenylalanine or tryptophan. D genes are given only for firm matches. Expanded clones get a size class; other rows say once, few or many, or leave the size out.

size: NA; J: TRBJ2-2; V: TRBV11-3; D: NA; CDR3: CASSLAGTNTGELFF; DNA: TGTGCCAGCAGCTTAGCGGGGACGAACACCGGGGAGCTGTTTTTT
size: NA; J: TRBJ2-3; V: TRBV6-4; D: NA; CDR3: CASSKGFSTDTQYF; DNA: TGTGCCAGCAGTAAGGGCTTTAGCACAGATACGCAGTATTTT
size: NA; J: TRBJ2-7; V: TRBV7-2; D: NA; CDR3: CASSFGQGRGFEQYF; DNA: TGTGCCAGCAGCTTTGGTCAGGGGCGAGGGTTCGAGCAGTACTTC
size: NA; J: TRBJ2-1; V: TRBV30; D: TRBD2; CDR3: CAWSGSGGSSYNEQFF; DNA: TGTGCCTGGAGTGGGAGCGGGGGAAGCTCCTACAATGAGCAGTTCTTC
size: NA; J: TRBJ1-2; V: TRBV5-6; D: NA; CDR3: CASSFYYGGGGYTF; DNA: TGTGCCAGCAGCTTTTATTATGGGGGAGGCGGCTACACCTTC
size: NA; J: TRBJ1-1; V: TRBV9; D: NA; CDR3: CASSVGRNTEAFF; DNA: TGTGCCAGCAGCGTAGGAAGGAACACTGAAGCTTTCTTT
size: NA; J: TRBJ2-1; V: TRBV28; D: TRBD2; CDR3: CASKQDSGRSAYNEQFF; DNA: TGTGCCAGCAAGCAAGATAGCGGGAGGTCAGCTTACAATGAGCAGTTCTTC
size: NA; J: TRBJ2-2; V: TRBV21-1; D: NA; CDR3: CASSVGDRELNTGELFF; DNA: TGTGCCAGCAGCGTAGGGGACAGGGAGTTGAACACCGGGGAGCTGTTTTTT
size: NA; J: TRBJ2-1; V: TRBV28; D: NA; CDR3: CASSLLVDEQFF; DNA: TGTGCCAGCAGTTTATTAGTGGATGAGCAGTTCTTC
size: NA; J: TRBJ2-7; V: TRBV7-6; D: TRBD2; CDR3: CASSLLGLYNEQYF; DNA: TGTGCCAGCAGTTTATTGGGACTATATAACGAGCAGTACTTC
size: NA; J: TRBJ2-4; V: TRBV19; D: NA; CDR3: CASSSRAAGKNIQYF; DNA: TGTGCCAGTAGTTCCCGGGCCGCGGGCAAAAACATTCAGTACTTC
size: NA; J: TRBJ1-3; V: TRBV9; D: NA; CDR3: CASSVEVHSGNTIYF; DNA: TGTGCCAGCAGCGTAGAGGTGCACTCTGGAAACACCATATATTTT
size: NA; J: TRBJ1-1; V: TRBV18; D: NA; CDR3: CASSPPGNTEAFF; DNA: TGTGCCAGCTCACCACCGGGAAACACTGAAGCTTTCTTT
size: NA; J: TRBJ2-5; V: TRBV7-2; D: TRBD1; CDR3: CASSYTGGGETQYF; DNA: TGTGCCAGCAGCTATACAGGGGGCGGAGAGACCCAGTACTTC
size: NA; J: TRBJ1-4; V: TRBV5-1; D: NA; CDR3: CASSLGQVGEKLFF; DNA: TGCGCCAGCAGCTTGGGACAAGTCGGGGAAAAACTGTTTTTT
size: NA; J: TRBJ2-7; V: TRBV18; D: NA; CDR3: CASSLTRDSYEQYF; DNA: TGTGCCAGCTCCCTAACCCGTGACAGTTACGAGCAGTACTTC
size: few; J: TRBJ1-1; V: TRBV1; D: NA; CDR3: CTSSQARPGKAFF; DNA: TGCACCAGCAGCCAAGCAAGGCCAGGGAAAGCTTTCTTT
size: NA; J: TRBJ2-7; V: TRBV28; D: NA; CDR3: CASSVGGAPPYEQYF; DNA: TGTGCCAGCAGTGTCGGGGGCGCCCCCCCCTACGAGCAGTACTTC